This passage covers 20 T cell receptor beta chains from one sample sequenced in a study of control samples from healthy donors and cancer patients. Clones were read by immunoSEQ multiplex PCR, and TCRdb kept only the in-frame ones, dropping some. The table lists 20,000 to 25,000 clones, 85% to 90% of them singletons. Material for sequencing was PBMCs. The receptors stem from a man in his sixties with head and neck cancer.

The chain uses TRBV4-2 and TRBJ2-3; D is unclear. The germline V gene has CDR1 LGHNA and CDR2 YNFKEQ. V lost 0 bases to trimming and J lost 13 bases, with 14 bases between them. The CDR3 is made up of 13 amino acids. The CDR3 DNA is TGTGCCAGCAGCCAAGATAATGGCGGTTTCAAGTATTTT. Its translation: CASSQDNGGFKYF.

The rearrangement uses TRBV3-1 (or the pseudogene TRBV3-2) and TRBJ2-1; TRBD2 aligns across 7 bases. CDR3 length equals 16 residues. Germline CDR1 reads LGHDT; CDR2 reads YNNKEL (reference sequence). Germline trimming cut 1 base from V and 4 bases from J; bases unmatched to any gene: 7. The CDR3: CASSQGGEGMYNEQFF. The DNA for the CDR3 is TGTGCCAGCAGCCAAGGGGGGGAGGGAATGTACAATGAGCAGTTCTTC.

This chain joins TRBV4-1 and TRBJ2-2; 8 bases map to TRBD2. V was pared by 4 bases and J by 2 bases, with 3 bases of the junction left unmatched. Germline CDR1 and CDR2: MGHRA and YSYEKL. The CDR3 totals 15 residues. CDR3 protein: CASSPGLVNTGELFF. The CDR3 DNA sequence: TGCGCCAGCAGCCCGGGACTAGTTAACACCGGGGAGCTGTTTTTT.

V usage is TRBV5-1 and J usage is TRBJ1-1; TRBD1 matches at 10 bases. Germline CDR1 reads SGHRS; CDR2 reads YFSETQ. V lost 0 bases, J lost 5 bases, and 7 bases stayed unmatched. The CDR3 contains 16 residues. CDR3 bases: TGCGCCAGCAGCTTGGCCGGCGACAGGGGGCAAACTGAAGCTTTCTTT. Protein: CASSLAGDRGQTEAFF. Filled out from reference TRBV5-1 and TRBJ1-1, the complete variable domain reads KAGVTQTPRYLIKTRGQQVTLSCSPISGHRSVSWYQQTPGQGLQFLFEYFSETQRNKGNFPGRFSGRQFSNSRSEMNVSTLELGDSALYLCASSLAGDRGQTEAFFGQGTRLTVV.

This clone has just a few counts. The chain joins TRBV6-2 or TRBV6-3 to TRBJ2-3; the D gene is possibly TRBD2 (5 bases). The CDR3 spans 14 residues. Germline CDR1 reads MNHEY; CDR2 reads SVGEGT. V lost 7 bases and J lost 1, with 12 bases in between. CDR3 coding DNA: TGTGCCAGCACCCCGGACTTTGGCACAGATACGCAGTATTTT. Translated, it gives CASTPDFGTDTQYF.

This clone was seen a handful of times. The chain uses TRBV18 and TRBJ1-6, with 7 bases identical to TRBD1. CDR1 KGHSH and CDR2 LQKENI come from the germline V gene. Trimming cost V 3 bases and J 6 bases; bases outside gene matches: 11. The CDR3 loop spans 17 amino acids. Here the CDR3 reads CASSPLGQSLGNSPLHF. For the CDR3, the DNA is TGTGCCAGCTCACCCCTGGGACAGTCGTTGGGTAATTCACCCCTCCACTTT.

V gene TRBV7-9 combines with J gene TRBJ1-6; 7 nucleotides line up with TRBD1. The V gene's germline CDR1 is SEHNR and CDR2 FQNEAQ (reference sequence). V shed 3 bases, J shed 8 bases, and the junction held 7 bases outside the gene matches. This CDR3 region has 15 residues. The CDR3 nucleotides read TGTGCCAGCAGCTTGGAAGACAGGGCCGATTCACCCCTCCACTTT. Translation gives CASSLEDRADSPLHF. The variable domain in full, completed from reference TRBV7-9 and TRBJ1-6, reads DTGVSQNPRHKITKRGQNVTFRCDPISEHNRLYWYRQTLGQGPEFLTYFQNEAQLEKSRLLSDRFSAERPKGSFSTLEIQRTEQGDSAMYLCASSLEDRADSPLHFGNGTRLTVT.

By sample share, this clone is medium-sized. J is TRBJ1-1 and V is TRBV14, with 8 bases that match TRBD1. CDR3 size: 16 residues. The germline CDR1 and CDR2 sequences are SGHDN and FVKESK. V was clipped by 1 base and J by 4 bases; unmatched bases: 8. The CDR3 sequence: CASSQAGDRLATEAFF. CDR3 nucleotide sequence: TGTGCCAGCAGCCAAGCTGGGGACAGGCTCGCCACTGAAGCTTTCTTT.

This clone appeared a few times. The V call is TRBV9, the J call TRBJ2-2, with D perhaps being TRBD1 or TRBD2 (6 bases each). CDR1 and CDR2 (germline): SGDLS, YYNGEE. Trimming stripped 1 base from V and 0 bases from J, with 13 bases between. This CDR3 has 17 amino acids. The DNA for the CDR3 is TGTGCCAGCAGCGTAAGGGGGGACCAGACGAACACCGGGGAGCTGTTTTTT. Translated, it gives CASSVRGDQTNTGELFF.

The J gene is TRBJ2-2, the V gene TRBV7-9, with 9 bases aligning to TRBD1. The germline gives CDR1 SEHNR, CDR2 FQNEAQ (reference sequence). Trimming cost V 9 bases and J 6 bases; bases outside gene matches: 5. CDR3 size: 13 residues. The DNA for the CDR3 is TGTGCCAGGGAACAGGGGGCTTCCGGGGAGCTGTTTTTT. It encodes CAREQGASGELFF.

The CDR3 bases are TGTGCCAGCAGTGTACCCGCCCGTAATAATTCACCCCTCCACTTT. It encodes CASSVPARNNSPLHF. The chain couples TRBV6-4 to TRBJ1-6; D not resolved. Per germline, CDR1 MRHNA and CDR2 SNTAGT. The CDR3 contains 15 residues. V was trimmed by 4 bases and J by 5 bases, leaving 12 bases between them.

The gene calls are TRBV21-1 and TRBJ1-5. TRBV21-1 is described as a pseudogene. This CDR3 contains 13 residues. CDR3 coding DNA: TGTGCCAGCCGAGATTATAGCAATCAGCCCCAGCATTTT. Translating gives CASRDYSNQPQHF.

As DNA, the CDR3 is TGTGCCAGCAGCTTAATGGGGGGGGGCGGGCAGCCCCAGCATTTT. It codes for CASSLMGGGGQPQHF. The chain uses TRBV7-8 and TRBJ1-5; the D gene is possibly TRBD1 (6 bases). V lost 2 bases, J lost 7 bases, and 15 bases lay in between. In germline, CDR1 is SGHVS, CDR2 FQNEAQ. This CDR3 contains 15 residues.

The rearrangement links TRBV13 to TRBJ2-3; 9 bases map to TRBD1. This CDR3 is built from 19 residues. V trimming: 5 bases; J trimming: 3 bases; junction bases outside the gene matches: 18. Per the germline V gene, CDR1 is PRHDT and CDR2 is FYEKMQ (reference sequence). CDR3 residues: CASSPGVGQGREKTDTQYF. The CDR3 DNA follows: TGTGCCAGCAGCCCCGGAGTCGGACAGGGGAGGGAAAAAACAGATACGCAGTATTTT. The entire variable domain, with the rest obtained from reference TRBV13 and TRBJ2-3, is as follows: AAGVIQSPRHLIKEKRETATLKCYPIPRHDTVYWYQQGPGQDPQFLISFYEKMQSDKGSIPDRFSAQQFSDYHSELNMSSLELGDSALYFCASSPGVGQGREKTDTQYFGPGTRLTVL.

V usage is TRBV27 and J usage is TRBJ2-1; D remains ambiguous. The CDR3 sequence is 15 residues long. Germline loops: CDR1 MNHEY, CDR2 SMNVEV (reference sequence). V lost 2 bases and J 7 bases, leaving 15 bases between the germline ends. In DNA, the CDR3 is TGTGCCAGCAGTTTAGGGATCCTGCTGAGTAATGAGCAGTTCTTC. Residues: CASSLGILLSNEQFF.

In its sample, this clone was seen a few times. The chain joins TRBV3-1 (or the pseudogene TRBV3-2) to TRBJ1-1; maybe TRBD1 (5 bases). CDR3 length equals 16 residues. V was trimmed by 4 bases and J by 6 bases, leaving 21 bases between them. Germline loops: CDR1 LGHDT, CDR2 YNNKEL (reference sequence). The CDR3 spells CASSRGEEEGLPEAFF. The CDR3 DNA is TGTGCCAGCAGCCGAGGGGAGGAAGAGGGCCTCCCTGAAGCTTTCTTT.

V usage is TRBV19 and J usage is TRBJ2-7; D is perhaps TRBD2 (6 bases). Germline lookup yields CDR1 LNHDA and CDR2 SQIVND (reference sequence). This CDR3 contains 14 residues. V gave up 5 bases and J gave up 0 bases, with 11 bases separating them. As DNA, the CDR3 is TGTGCCAGTAGTTTGGGGGGTTCCTCCTACGAGCAGTACTTC. It is translated as CASSLGGSSYEQYF.

In DNA, the CDR3 is TGTGCCAGCAGTTACTCAGGGGGGACCGCCAGGGAGACCCAGTACTTC. Protein product: CASSYSGGTARETQYF. The rearrangement joins TRBV6-5 to TRBJ2-5; D could derive from TRBD1 or TRBD2 (6 bases each). This CDR3 comprises 16 residues. The V end lost 0 bases, the J end lost 5 bases, and 16 bases lay between the germline ends. CDR1 and CDR2 from the germline V gene are MNHEY and SVGAGI.

The sample holds one count of this clone. The chain links TRBV3-1 (or the pseudogene TRBV3-2) to TRBJ2-2; D is ambiguous. Germline V gives CDR1 LGHDT, CDR2 YNNKEL (reference sequence). This CDR3 spans 14 amino acids. The V and J ends lost 6 bases and 5 bases respectively, with 13 bases between them. CDR3 in amino acids: CASSPPESTGELFF. The CDR3 region has the DNA TGTGCCAGCAGTCCCCCGGAGTCGACCGGGGAGCTGTTTTTT.

The chain couples TRBV12-3 or TRBV12-4 to TRBJ2-7, with unresolved D. This CDR3 region has 13 residues. Trimming took 3 bases from V and 5 from J, leaving 11 bases between them. CDR3 coding DNA: TGTGCCAGCAGTTTCAGAGGAGACAACGAGCAGTACTTC. Amino acid sequence: CASSFRGDNEQYF.